The 29 T cell receptor beta chains below were found in one sample sequenced in a study of CD8 T cells in Susac syndrome. RNA in amounts of roughly 0.5 to 1 ug was reverse transcribed with random hexamers. TCRdb redid the calling of the immunoSEQ multiplex PCR reads with MiXCR, one entry per CDR3 protein. This table has 350,000 to 550,000 distinct CDR3 sequences, 75% to 90% appearing once. Sequencing was carried out using CD8+ T cells from PBMCs. Source of these receptors: a human donor with multiple sclerosis.

The chain combines TRBV7-9 with TRBJ1-1; possibly TRBD1 for D (5 bases). Germline lookup yields CDR1 SEHNR and CDR2 FQNEAQ (reference sequence). The V end lost 5 bases, the J end lost 6 bases, and 16 bases lay between the germline ends. CDR3 length equals 14 residues. CDR3: CASSLRLGDPEAFF. DNA for the CDR3: TGTGCCAGCAGCCTTCGCTTGGGGGACCCTGAAGCTTTCTTT. Based on the CDR3 plus reference TRBV7-9 and TRBJ1-1, the full variable domain is DTGVSQNPRHKITKRGQNVTFRCDPISEHNRLYWYRQTLGQGPEFLTYFQNEAQLEKSRLLSDRFSAERPKGSFSTLEIQRTEQGDSAMYLCASSLRLGDPEAFFGQGTRLTVV.

The gene calls are TRBV7-9 and TRBJ1-1; 7 bases fit TRBD1. J lost 1 base, V lost 3 bases, and 8 bases had no gene match. Germline CDR1 reads SEHNR; CDR2 reads FQNEAQ (reference sequence). CDR3 length equals 16 residues. As DNA, the CDR3 is TGTGCCAGCAGCTTCGCTCTACAGGGGCAGAACACTGAAGCTTTCTTT. Amino acid sequence: CASSFALQGQNTEAFF.

This chain joins TRBV28 and TRBJ2-5; 7 nucleotides line up with TRBD2. Germline loops: CDR1 MDHEN, CDR2 SYDVKM. The CDR3 has 14 amino acids. V was clipped by 11 bases and J by 5 bases; unmatched bases: 14. The CDR3 coding sequence is TGTGCCTCAAAGAAAAGCGGGATATTCGAGACCCAGTACTTC. Its protein product is CASKKSGIFETQYF. The full variable domain, in which reference TRBV28 and TRBJ2-5 provide the parts outside the CDR3, is DVKVTQSSRYLVKRTGEKVFLECVQDMDHENMFWYRQDPGLGLRLIYFSYDVKMKEKGDIPEGYSVSREKKERFSLILESASTNQTSMYLCASKKSGIFETQYFGPGTRLLVL.

The chain recombines TRBV20-1 with TRBJ2-7; D unresolved. The CDR3 loop spans 14 amino acids. V lost 0 bases and J 6 bases, leaving 15 bases between the germline ends. Looked up from germline, CDR1 is DFQATT and CDR2 is SNEGSKA (reference sequence). In nucleotides, the CDR3 is TGCAGTGCTAGAGAGGAGATTGGATCGAGCGAGCAGTACTTC. The encoded protein is CSAREEIGSSEQYF.

The chain uses TRBV29-1 and TRBJ2-1, with 13 bases that match TRBD2. CDR3 size: 14 residues. From germline, CDR1 is SQVTM and CDR2 ANQGSEA. The junction had 4 bases not matched to a gene; V was cut back by 5 bases and J by 6 bases. The CDR3 region is CSVRTSGRVNEQFF. Here the CDR3 DNA reads TGCAGCGTTAGGACTAGCGGGAGAGTCAATGAGCAGTTCTTC.

The chain links TRBV15 to TRBJ1-4; 7 positions match TRBD1. Germline CDR1 is LNHNV and CDR2 is YYDKDF (reference sequence). V gave up 5 bases and J gave up 6 bases; unmatched junction bases: 6. CDR3 size: 14 residues. The CDR3 DNA reads TGTGCCACCAGCTACGGGACAGAAGATGAAAAACTGTTTTTT. It yields the protein CATSYGTEDEKLFF. Full variable domain (remainder filled in from reference TRBV15 and TRBJ1-4): DAMVIQNPRYQVTQFGKPVTLSCSQTLNHNVMYWYQQKSSQAPKLLFHYYDKDFNNEADTPDNFQSRRPNTSFCFLDIRSPGLGDTAMYLCATSYGTEDEKLFFGSGTQLSVL.

The chain joins TRBV4-1 to TRBJ1-1; D call uncertain. This CDR3 region has 13 residues. In germline, CDR1 is MGHRA, CDR2 YSYEKL. Trimming stripped 6 bases from V and 2 bases from J, with 10 bases between. The CDR3 region has the DNA TGCGCCAGCAGAATAGACGATAACACTGAAGCTTTCTTT. It encodes CASRIDDNTEAFF.

The chain couples TRBV12-5 to TRBJ2-5; possibly TRBD2 for D (6 bases). The CDR3 has 18 amino acids. V was cut by 6 bases and J by 2 bases, with 25 bases left in between. CDR1 and CDR2 (germline): LGHNT, FRNRAP. CDR3 sequence reads: CASGPSYGVAERQETQYF. In DNA, the CDR3 is TGTGCTAGTGGCCCATCGTATGGTGTAGCGGAAAGACAAGAGACCCAGTACTTC.

This clonotype has just one count. The chain is built from TRBV6-6 and TRBJ2-3, with D unclear. There are 13 residues in the CDR3. Trimming took 5 bases from V and 5 from J, leaving 11 bases between them. Germline loops: CDR1 MNHNY, CDR2 SVGAGI (reference sequence). The CDR3 protein is CASSHLGKDTQYF. The DNA for the CDR3 is TGTGCCAGCAGTCATCTAGGGAAAGATACGCAGTATTTT.

The J gene is TRBJ1-1, the V gene TRBV29-1; D uncertain. Germline CDR1 is SQVTM and CDR2 is ANQGSEA. V gave up 7 bases and J gave up 4 bases, with 10 bases separating them. This CDR3 spans 11 amino acids. CDR3 bases: TGCAGCGCTCCAGTCGGCACTGAAGCTTTCTTT. Residues: CSAPVGTEAFF.

This chain uses TRBV14 with TRBJ2-1; 9 bases match TRBD2. The CDR3 has 13 amino acids. CDR1 and CDR2 (germline): SGHDN, FVKESK. With 4 bases clipped from V and 8 bases from J, the junction kept 3 bases outside the gene matches. DNA of the CDR3: TGTGCCAGCAGCCGCGGGGGGGCCCATGAGCAGTTCTTC. Translated: CASSRGGAHEQFF. The full variable domain, its missing parts supplied by reference TRBV14 and TRBJ2-1, is EAGVTQFPSHSVIEKGQTVTLRCDPISGHDNLYWYRRVMGKEIKFLLHFVKESKQDESGMPNNRFLAERTGGTYSTLKVQPAELEDSGVYFCASSRGGAHEQFFGPGTRLTVL.

V usage is TRBV20-1 and J usage is TRBJ2-3; 11 bases match TRBD2. This CDR3 comprises 17 residues. Germline CDR1 DFQATT, CDR2 SNEGSKA (reference sequence). The junction had 12 bases not matched to a gene; V was cut back by 1 base and J by 6 bases. The CDR3 protein is CSARGLAGPLGVDTQYF. CDR3 sequence (DNA): TGCAGTGCTAGAGGACTAGCGGGACCCTTAGGAGTGGATACGCAGTATTTT.

V usage is TRBV7-6 and J usage is TRBJ1-2; D perhaps matches TRBD1 (6 bases). Germline values: CDR1 SGHVS, CDR2 FNYEAQ. The CDR3 consists of 15 residues. The ends were cut back, 5 bases at V and 4 bases at J, with 17 bases in the middle. CDR3 region: CASSTLQGPVYGYTF. Here the CDR3 DNA reads TGTGCCAGCAGCACGTTACAGGGACCCGTCTATGGCTACACCTTC.

The V gene is TRBV5-4, the J gene TRBJ2-5; 7 bases line up with TRBD2. The germline gives CDR1 SGHNT, CDR2 YYREEE (reference sequence). The CDR3 consists of 13 residues. V gave up 4 bases and J gave up 3 bases; unmatched junction bases: 3. DNA of the CDR3: TGTGCCAGCAGCGGGGGGGGAAAAGAGACCCAGTACTTC. Its protein is CASSGGGKETQYF.

CDR3: CASSNYREKLFF. CDR3 sequence (DNA): TGTGCCAGCAGTAATTACAGGGAAAAACTGTTTTTT. The J gene is TRBJ1-4, the V gene TRBV12-3 or TRBV12-4, with a tentative D call TRBD1 (5 bases). The CDR3 is 12 residues long. V lost 5 bases and J lost 8, with 9 bases in between.

V is TRBV20-1 and J is TRBJ2-1; D gene unclear. Trimming left V 5 bases short and J 4 bases short, with 6 bases between. CDR1 and CDR2 (germline): DFQATT, SNEGSKA (reference sequence). This CDR3 spans 11 amino acids. The CDR3 loop reads CSALNYNEQFF. For the CDR3, the DNA is TGCAGTGCTTTGAATTACAATGAGCAGTTCTTC.

The rearrangement links TRBV6-2 or TRBV6-3 to TRBJ2-7; D possibly corresponds to TRBD1 (5 bases). V dropped 4 bases and J dropped 3 bases, with 19 bases sitting between them. CDR1 MNHEY and CDR2 SVGEGT come from the germline V gene. CDR3 length equals 16 residues. The chain's CDR3 is CASSSQGSDNVYEQYF. The DNA for the CDR3 is TGTGCCAGCAGTTCCCAGGGTTCCGATAACGTCTACGAGCAGTACTTC.

This clonotype is a singleton in its sample. The chain carries TRBV4-1 and TRBJ2-1, with TRBD1 matching over 9 bases. V gave up 0 bases and J gave up 10 bases; unmatched junction bases: 13. CDR3 length: 17 residues. CDR1 and CDR2 (germline): MGHRA, YSYEKL. The CDR3 protein is CASSQDGLGQGPQEQFF. In DNA form, the CDR3 reads TGCGCCAGCAGCCAAGATGGCTTAGGACAGGGGCCCCAGGAGCAGTTCTTC.

The chain recombines TRBV10-3 with TRBJ2-7, with TRBD2 identical over 13 bases. There are 17 residues in the CDR3. In germline, CDR1 is ENHRY, CDR2 SYGVKD. With V trimmed by 2 bases and J by 7 bases, 11 bases remained unmatched. CDR3 in amino acids: CAISEPVGLAGAGEQYF. DNA for the CDR3: TGTGCCATCAGTGAGCCCGTCGGACTAGCGGGAGCGGGGGAGCAGTACTTC.

The V gene is TRBV6-5, the J gene TRBJ2-2; the D is unclear. The CDR3 runs 13 residues. Trimming took off 7 bases at V and 5 bases at J, with 11 bases between the two ends. From germline, CDR1 is MNHEY and CDR2 SVGAGI. The CDR3 sequence is CASKGFGTGELFF. The CDR3 DNA is TGTGCCAGCAAGGGATTTGGGACCGGGGAGCTGTTTTTT.

This clonotype was picked up a small number of times. This chain connects TRBV6-2 or TRBV6-3 to TRBJ2-7, with D perhaps TRBD2 (6 bases). The V end was cut by 0 bases, the J end by 2 bases, with 11 bases between. The CDR3 consists of 15 residues. Germline values: CDR1 MNHEY, CDR2 SVGEGT. The CDR3 sequence is CASSYSLAETYEQYF. The CDR3, as DNA: TGTGCCAGCAGTTACTCCTTAGCGGAAACCTACGAGCAGTACTTC.

The genes are TRBV19 and TRBJ2-7; 7 nucleotides agree with TRBD2. V lost 6 bases and J lost 1; bases outside the gene matches: 15. The CDR3 spans 17 residues. Germline CDR1 is LNHDA and CDR2 is SQIVND (reference sequence). This chain's CDR3 is CASSTSPGTIGSYEQYF. CDR3 nucleotide sequence: TGTGCCAGTAGCACCTCCCCCGGGACTATAGGGTCCTACGAGCAGTACTTC.

This rearrangement joins TRBV6-1 to TRBJ2-7; TRBD2 matches at 10 bases. Germline CDR1 is MNHNS and CDR2 is SASEGT. The trim removed 6 bases at V and 5 bases at J, leaving 4 bases unmatched. The CDR3 has 13 amino acids. Here the CDR3 DNA reads TGTGCCAGCAGGCTAGCGGGAGCCAACGAGCAGTACTTC. Its translation is CASRLAGANEQYF.

This chain connects TRBV11-2 to TRBJ2-7; D ambiguous. Trimming pared 1 base from V and 0 bases from J, leaving 10 bases between. CDR1 is SGHAT, CDR2 FQNNGV, per germline. This CDR3 spans 15 amino acids. CDR3 sequence reads: CASSLGNTLSYEQYF. DNA for the CDR3: TGTGCCAGCAGCTTAGGCAATACCCTCTCCTACGAGCAGTACTTC.

The chain carries TRBV10-3 and TRBJ2-7, with D perhaps matching TRBD2 (6 bases). V was trimmed by 5 bases and J by 5 bases, leaving 19 bases between them. The CDR3 contains 15 residues. Germline V gene lookup returns CDR1 ENHRY and CDR2 SYGVKD. The CDR3 coding sequence is TGTGCCATCAGTCGCAATAGCGGAGGAAGCGACGAGCAGTACTTC. It yields the protein CAISRNSGGSDEQYF.

The chain employs TRBV3-1 and TRBJ2-5; D is unclear. The CDR3 covers 15 residues. Trimming removed 1 base at V and 1 base at J, with 10 bases between. Germline V gives CDR1 LGHDT, CDR2 YNNKEL (reference sequence). Here the CDR3 reads CASSQVNGGQETQYF. CDR3 sequence (DNA): TGTGCCAGCAGCCAAGTAAATGGTGGCCAAGAGACCCAGTACTTC.

This clonotype was picked up one time. The chain has TRBV11-2 and TRBJ1-4; weak D call: TRBD1 (6 bases). The V end lost 3 bases, the J end lost 10 bases, and 15 bases lay between the germline ends. Germline loops: CDR1 SGHAT, CDR2 FQNNGV. CDR3 length equals 14 residues. The CDR3 is CASSFTGPSGKLFF. CDR3 nucleotide sequence: TGTGCCAGCAGCTTTACAGGGCCAAGCGGAAAACTGTTTTTT.

The rearrangement uses TRBV27 and TRBJ2-7; possible D gene TRBD2, 5 bases. The V end was cut by 3 bases, the J end by 7 bases, with 10 bases between. The CDR3 consists of 12 residues. Germline CDR1 and CDR2: MNHEY and SMNVEV (reference sequence). CDR3 amino acids: CASSFQSGEQYF. In DNA, the CDR3 is TGTGCCAGCAGTTTCCAATCGGGGGAGCAGTACTTC.

This clonotype showed up just once. The chain carries TRBV5-1 and TRBJ2-1; TRBD1 is a possible D gene (6 bases). The V gene lost 3 bases and the J gene lost 1 base, with 14 bases spanning the gap. The length of the CDR3 is 16 residues. Germline-derived CDR1 and CDR2 are SGHRS and YFSETQ. In nucleotides, the CDR3 is TGCGCCAGCAGCTCTACCGGGACACAATCCTACAATGAGCAGTTCTTC. Translated, it gives CASSSTGTQSYNEQFF. The complete variable domain, with remaining parts taken from reference TRBV5-1 and TRBJ2-1, reads KAGVTQTPRYLIKTRGQQVTLSCSPISGHRSVSWYQQTPGQGLQFLFEYFSETQRNKGNFPGRFSGRQFSNSRSEMNVSTLELGDSALYLCASSSTGTQSYNEQFFGPGTRLTVL.